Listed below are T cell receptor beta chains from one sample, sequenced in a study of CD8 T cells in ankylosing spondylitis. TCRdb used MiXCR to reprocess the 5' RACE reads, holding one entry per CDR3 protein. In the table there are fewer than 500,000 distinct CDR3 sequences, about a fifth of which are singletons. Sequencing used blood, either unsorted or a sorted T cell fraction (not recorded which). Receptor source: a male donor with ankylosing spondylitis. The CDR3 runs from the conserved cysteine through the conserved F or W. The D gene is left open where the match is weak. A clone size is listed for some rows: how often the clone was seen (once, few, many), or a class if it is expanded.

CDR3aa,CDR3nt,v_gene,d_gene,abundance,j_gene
CASSTVSGGSSPLHF,TGCGCCAGCAGCACCGTGTCAGGGGGTAGTTCACCCCTCCACTTT,TRBV5-1,TRBD1,many,TRBJ1-6
CASRPPPIKGTSVNTGELFF,TGTGCCAGCAGACCCCCTCCCATTAAGGGGACTAGCGTGAACACCGGGGAGCTGTTTTTT,TRBV6-2/TRBV6-3,TRBD2,few,TRBJ2-2
CASSHAKIRGKPQHF,TGTGCCAGCAGCCATGCAAAGATTAGGGGGAAGCCCCAGCATTTT,TRBV14,.,.,TRBJ1-5
CASSDRDRSGYTF,TGTGCCAGCAGTGACCGGGACAGAAGTGGCTACACCTTC,TRBV6-1,TRBD1,.,TRBJ1-2
CASSLEGETSTDTQYF,TGCGCCAGCAGCTTGGAGGGAGAAACAAGCACAGATACGCAGTATTTT,TRBV5-1,.,few,TRBJ2-3
CASSAVNEQYF,TGTGCCAGCAGCGCGGTCAACGAGCAGTACTTC,TRBV7-9,.,.,TRBJ2-7
CASSQERVHQSMNEKLFF,TGCGCCAGCAGCCAAGAGAGGGTGCACCAGTCGATGAATGAAAAACTGTTTTTT,TRBV4-3,.,few,TRBJ1-4
CASSLNSYTEAFF,TGTGCCAGCAGCTTAAACAGTTACACTGAAGCTTTCTTT,TRBV7-3,.,.,TRBJ1-1
CASSPQTGGDTQYF,TGTGCCAGCTCACCACAGACAGGAGGGGATACGCAGTATTTT,TRBV18,.,many,TRBJ2-3
CSAGRVAGTDTQYF,TGCAGTGCAGGGAGGGTAGCTGGCACAGATACGCAGTATTTT,TRBV20-1,TRBD2,.,TRBJ2-3
CASKQPGHVNSPLHF,TGTGCCAGCAAACAACCGGGACACGTTAATTCACCCCTCCACTTT,TRBV6-1,.,.,TRBJ1-6
CASSLAFQDYNEQFF,TGCGCCAGCAGCTTGGCCTTTCAGGACTACAATGAGCAGTTCTTC,TRBV5-1,.,few,TRBJ2-1
CASSLAFIGTPSSGEYNEQFF,TGTGCCAGCAGTTTAGCCTTCATCGGGACACCAAGTAGCGGGGAGTACAATGAGCAGTTCTTC,TRBV12-3/TRBV12-4,TRBD2,.,TRBJ2-1
CASSRTDATEAFF,TGTGCCAGCAGCCGGACAGATGCCACTGAAGCTTTCTTT,TRBV9,.,few,TRBJ1-1
CSASRRDASYNEQFF,TGCAGTGCTAGCCGGCGGGACGCCTCCTACAATGAGCAGTTCTTC,TRBV20-1,.,.,TRBJ2-1
CATSPVTGSGNTIYF,TGTGCCACCAGCCCAGTGACAGGCTCTGGAAACACCATATATTTT,TRBV15,.,.,TRBJ1-3
CASSTGQGETGELFF,TGTGCCAGCAGCACAGGACAGGGAGAGACCGGGGAGCTGTTTTTT,TRBV7-3,TRBD1,many,TRBJ2-2
CASSILTSGRTGELFF,TGTGCCAGCAGCATCCTGACTAGCGGGAGAACCGGGGAGCTGTTTTTT,TRBV7-9,TRBD2,few,TRBJ2-2
CASSQGIFQATGANVLTF,TGTGCCAGCAGCCAAGGGATATTCCAGGCAACTGGGGCCAACGTCCTGACTTTC,TRBV3-1,.,few,TRBJ2-6
CASSSSGRADTQYF,TGTGCCAGCAGCTCTAGCGGGAGGGCAGATACGCAGTATTTT,TRBV7-2,TRBD2,few,TRBJ2-3
CASSLESVEQFF,TGCGCCAGCAGCTTGGAGTCAGTTGAGCAGTTCTTC,TRBV5-1,.,few,TRBJ2-1
CATSDGLAGVLEQFF,TGTGCCACCAGTGATGGACTAGCGGGAGTGTTAGAGCAGTTCTTC,TRBV24-1,TRBD2,.,TRBJ2-1
CSAATREDTEAFF,TGCAGCGCTGCGACCAGGGAGGACACTGAAGCTTTCTTT,TRBV29-1,.,few,TRBJ1-1
CASSKVQGWRNTEAFF,TGTGCCAGCAGCAAGGTTCAGGGTTGGAGGAACACTGAAGCTTTCTTT,TRBV3-1,.,few,TRBJ1-1
CSASSPYTGELFF,TGCAGTGCTAGTAGTCCCTACACCGGGGAGCTGTTTTTT,TRBV20-1,.,.,TRBJ2-2
CASSWGAGAADTQYF,TGTGCCAGCAGTTGGGGAGCGGGAGCCGCAGATACGCAGTATTTT,TRBV12-3/TRBV12-4,TRBD2,many,TRBJ2-3
CASSPAGYASEQYF,TGTGCCAGCAGTCCAGCGGGGTACGCGTCCGAGCAGTACTTC,TRBV27,TRBD2,few,TRBJ2-7
CSATSGSGSSFYEQYF,TGCAGCGCCACCTCCGGGAGTGGGAGTAGTTTCTACGAGCAGTACTTC,TRBV20-1,.,few,TRBJ2-7
CASSQTGEQFF,TGTGCCAGCAGCCAGACAGGGGAACAGTTCTTC,TRBV6-2/TRBV6-3,TRBD1,.,TRBJ2-1
CSVGTSGSWEQYF,TGCAGCGTCGGGACTAGCGGGAGCTGGGAGCAGTACTTC,TRBV29-1,TRBD2,many,TRBJ2-7
CASSRVGERGSYEQYF,TGTGCCAGCAGCCGAGTGGGGGAGCGGGGCTCCTACGAGCAGTACTTC,TRBV4-2,TRBD2,.,TRBJ2-7
CASSEARGWGRGTGELFF,TGTGCCAGCAGTGAAGCGCGTGGTTGGGGGAGAGGCACCGGGGAGCTGTTTTTT,TRBV6-1,.,many,TRBJ2-2
CASTGRWNYEQYF,TGTGCCAGCACCGGGAGATGGAACTACGAGCAGTACTTC,TRBV12-3/TRBV12-4,.,few,TRBJ2-7
CSVEEPAVYTEAFF,TGCAGCGTTGAAGAACCCGCAGTGTACACTGAAGCTTTCTTT,TRBV29-1,.,.,TRBJ1-1
CASSFSPSTGGGYTF,TGTGCCAGCAGTTTTAGTCCATCTACAGGGGGAGGCTACACCTTC,TRBV28,TRBD1,.,TRBJ1-2
CASRPNPLRGANVLTF,TGTGCCAGCAGGCCAAATCCCCTCCGGGGGGCCAACGTCCTGACTTTC,TRBV28,.,.,TRBJ2-6
CSVGLTVYNEQFF,TGCAGCGTTGGGTTGACAGTCTACAATGAGCAGTTCTTC,TRBV29-1,.,.,TRBJ2-1
CASSYNSGRASLETQYF,TGTGCCAGCAGCTACAATAGCGGGAGGGCCTCTCTAGAGACCCAGTACTTC,TRBV7-3,TRBD2,.,TRBJ2-5
CSASIQGLGDEQYF,TGCAGTGCTAGTATACAGGGGCTCGGGGACGAGCAGTACTTC,TRBV20-1,TRBD1,many,TRBJ2-7
CASSITGEASGANVLTF,TGCGCCAGCAGCATTACAGGGGAGGCCTCTGGGGCCAACGTCCTGACTTTC,TRBV5-1,.,few,TRBJ2-6
CASTSWGSYNEQFF,TGCGCCAGCACCTCGTGGGGTTCTTACAATGAGCAGTTCTTC,TRBV4-1,.,.,TRBJ2-1
CASSLEASLILKQKWIF,TGTGCCAGCAGCTTGGAGGCTTCTTTAATACTCAAGCAGAAGTGGATCTTC,TRBV7-2,.,.,TRBJ2-1
CSASGGGAYNEQFF,TGCAGTGCCAGCGGGGGAGGAGCCTACAATGAGCAGTTCTTC,TRBV20-1,TRBD2,.,TRBJ2-1
CASSLGVGRTVLGGSYNEQFF,TGTGCCAGCAGCCTGGGGGTCGGACGGACAGTCCTTGGGGGGTCCTACAATGAGCAGTTCTTC,TRBV5-6,.,.,TRBJ2-1
CASSLLSALGETQYF,TGCGCCAGCAGCTTGCTGTCGGCCCTTGGAGAGACCCAGTACTTC,TRBV5-1,.,few,TRBJ2-5
CSARAASGGNTGELFF,TGCAGTGCTAGGGCGGCGAGCGGGGGGAACACCGGGGAGCTGTTTTTT,TRBV20-1,TRBD2,.,TRBJ2-2
CASGGLAQNEQFF,TGTGCCAGCGGGGGACTAGCGCAAAATGAGCAGTTCTTC,TRBV2,TRBD2,.,TRBJ2-1
CATDSNEKLFF,TGTGCCACCGACAGTAATGAAAAACTGTTTTTT,TRBV28,.,.,TRBJ1-4
CASKPPTGLSSYEQYF,TGCGCCAGCAAACCCCCGACAGGTCTGAGCTCCTACGAGCAGTACTTC,TRBV5-1,.,.,TRBJ2-7
CASSSRPQNQPQHF,TGTGCCAGCAGTTCCCGGCCCCAGAATCAGCCCCAGCATTTT,TRBV12-3/TRBV12-4,.,.,TRBJ1-5
CASSPSPTKYNEQFF,TGTGCCAGCAGCCCCTCCCCGACAAAATACAATGAGCAGTTCTTC,TRBV7-3,.,few,TRBJ2-1
CAISESGRIYNSPLHF,TGTGCCATCAGTGAGTCAGGCAGGATCTATAATTCACCCCTCCACTTT,TRBV10-3,.,.,TRBJ1-6
CASSLGSNTEAFF,TGTGCCAGCAGCTTAGGGAGTAACACTGAAGCTTTCTTT,TRBV7-3,.,many,TRBJ1-1
CSARDLAGSLNIQYF,TGCAGTGCTAGAGATTTGGCAGGGTCTTTGAACATTCAGTACTTC,TRBV20-1,.,.,TRBJ2-4
CASSQGRTEGTEAFF,TGTGCCAGCAGCCAAGGACGAACAGAGGGCACTGAAGCTTTCTTT,TRBV4-2,.,.,TRBJ1-1
CASAVADRGNSPLHF,TGTGCCAGTGCGGTGGCTGACAGGGGTAATTCACCCCTCCACTTT,TRBV3-1,TRBD1,.,TRBJ1-6
CASSLVPYEQYF,TGTGCCAGCAGCTTAGTTCCCTACGAGCAGTACTTC,TRBV7-6,.,many,TRBJ2-7